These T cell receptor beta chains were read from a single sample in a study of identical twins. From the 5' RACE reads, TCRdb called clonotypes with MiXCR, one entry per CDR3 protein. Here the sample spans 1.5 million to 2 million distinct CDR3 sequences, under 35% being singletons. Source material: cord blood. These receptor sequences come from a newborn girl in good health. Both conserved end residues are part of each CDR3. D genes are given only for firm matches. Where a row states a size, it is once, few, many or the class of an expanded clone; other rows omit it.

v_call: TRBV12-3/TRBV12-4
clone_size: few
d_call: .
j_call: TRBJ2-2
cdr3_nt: TGTGCCAGCAGGGTTAGCGGGAACACCGGGGAGCTGTTTTTT
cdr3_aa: CASRVSGNTGELFF

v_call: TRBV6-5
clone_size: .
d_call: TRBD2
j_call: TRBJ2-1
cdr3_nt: TGTGCCAGCAGTTACGAGATCAGGACTAGCGGGAGGAGAGGAGAGCAGTTCTTC
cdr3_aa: CASSYEIRTSGRRGEQFF

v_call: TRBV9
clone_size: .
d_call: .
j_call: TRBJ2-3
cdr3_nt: TGTGCCAGCAGCGTAGATCACGGGAGAGGGGCAGATACGCAGTATTTT
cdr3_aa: CASSVDHGRGADTQYF

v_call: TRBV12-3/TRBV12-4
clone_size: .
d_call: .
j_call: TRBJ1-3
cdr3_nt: TGTGCCAGCAGCGCCCAGGAGGCGCACACCATATATTTT
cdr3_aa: CASSAQEAHTIYF

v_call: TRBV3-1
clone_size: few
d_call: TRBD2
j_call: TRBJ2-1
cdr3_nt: TGTGCCAGCAGCCAAGATTCCCTAGCGGGAGTCCCCTACTACAATGAGCAGTTCTTC
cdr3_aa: CASSQDSLAGVPYYNEQFF

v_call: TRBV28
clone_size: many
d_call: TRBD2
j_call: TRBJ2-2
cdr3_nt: TGTGCCAGCAGCTGGACTAGCGCGAACACCGGGGAGCTGTTTTTT
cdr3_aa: CASSWTSANTGELFF

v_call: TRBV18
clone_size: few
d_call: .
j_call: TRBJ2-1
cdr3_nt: TGTGCCAGCTCCCAGTTAGGAAATTCTCGGGGCGGCAATGAGCAGTTCTTC
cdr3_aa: CASSQLGNSRGGNEQFF

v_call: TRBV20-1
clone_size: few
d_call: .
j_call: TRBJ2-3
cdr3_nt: TGCAGTGCTAGAGATCATCCCGATACGCAGTATTTT
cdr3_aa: CSARDHPDTQYF

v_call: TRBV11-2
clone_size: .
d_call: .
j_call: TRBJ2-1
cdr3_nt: TGTGCCAGCAGCTTTAAAGCGCCTGGCAATGAGCAGTTCTTC
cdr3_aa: CASSFKAPGNEQFF

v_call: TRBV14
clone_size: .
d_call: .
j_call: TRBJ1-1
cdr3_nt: TGTGCCAGCAGCCAGCAGGACTACACTGAAGCTTTCTTT
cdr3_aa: CASSQQDYTEAFF

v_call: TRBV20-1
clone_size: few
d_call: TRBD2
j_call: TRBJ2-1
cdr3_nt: TGCAGTGCCCAGCGACTAGCCAATGAGCAGTTCTTC
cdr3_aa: CSAQRLANEQFF

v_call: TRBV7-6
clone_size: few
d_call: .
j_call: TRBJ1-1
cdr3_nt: TGTGCCAGCAGCTTAGCGACAGTTGGTGGAGCTTTCTTT
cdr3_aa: CASSLATVGGAFF

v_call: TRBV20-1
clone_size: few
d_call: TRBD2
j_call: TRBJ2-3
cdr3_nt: TGCAGTGCTAGAGATGATGAGCGGGAGGTGACAGATACGCAGTATTTT
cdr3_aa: CSARDDEREVTDTQYF

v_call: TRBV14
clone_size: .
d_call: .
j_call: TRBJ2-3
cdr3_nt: TGTGCCAGCAGCCAACCGGGAGATGGCACAGATACGCAGTATTTT
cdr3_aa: CASSQPGDGTDTQYF

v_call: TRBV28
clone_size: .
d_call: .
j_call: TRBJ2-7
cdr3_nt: TGTGCCAGCAGTCCCCGACGGCCCCCCTACGAGCAGTACTTC
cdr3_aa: CASSPRRPPYEQYF

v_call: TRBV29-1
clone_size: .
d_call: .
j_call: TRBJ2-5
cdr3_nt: TGCAGCGTTGCCAAGACTCCCTACAATGAGCAGTACTTC
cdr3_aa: CSVAKTPYNEQYF

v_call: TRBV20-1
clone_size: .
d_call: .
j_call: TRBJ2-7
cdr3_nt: TGCAGTGCTAGTTCTCAACCGGGGGACGAGCAGTACTTC
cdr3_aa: CSASSQPGDEQYF

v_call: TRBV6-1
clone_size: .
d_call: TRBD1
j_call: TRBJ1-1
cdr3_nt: TGTGCCAGCAGTGAAGCGGGCAGGGGGAAGGCTGAAGCTTTCTTT
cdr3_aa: CASSEAGRGKAEAFF

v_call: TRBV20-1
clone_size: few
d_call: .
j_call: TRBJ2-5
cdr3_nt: TGCAGTGCTAAAAGCAGTCCGGGCGAGACCCAGTACTTC
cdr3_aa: CSAKSSPGETQYF

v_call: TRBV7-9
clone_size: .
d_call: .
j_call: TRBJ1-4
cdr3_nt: TGTGCCAGCAGCCTTACCGGGACGGGAACTAATGAAAAACTGTTTTTT
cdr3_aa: CASSLTGTGTNEKLFF

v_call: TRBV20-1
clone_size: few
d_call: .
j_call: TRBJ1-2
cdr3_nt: TGCAGTGCTAGATCCAGGGGAGGATCCTATGGCTACACCTTC
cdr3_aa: CSARSRGGSYGYTF

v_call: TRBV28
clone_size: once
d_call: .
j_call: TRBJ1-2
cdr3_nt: TGTGCCAGCAGTTTACCCCTGGTGGGTGGTTACACCTTC
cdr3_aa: CASSLPLVGGYTF

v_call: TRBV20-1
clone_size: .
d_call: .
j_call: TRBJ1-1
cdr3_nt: TGCAGTGCTAGGACTCTGGACATCTCCTTTGTGGACACTGAAGCTTTCTTT
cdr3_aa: CSARTLDISFVDTEAFF

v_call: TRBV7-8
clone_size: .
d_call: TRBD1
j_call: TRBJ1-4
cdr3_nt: TGTGCCAGCAGCTTAGCCCGGACAGGACGTGAAAAACTGTTTTTT
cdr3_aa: CASSLARTGREKLFF

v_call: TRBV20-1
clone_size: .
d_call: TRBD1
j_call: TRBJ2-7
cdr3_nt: TGCAGTGCTGCTTGGACAGGGCGTTCCTACGAGCAGTACTTC
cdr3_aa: CSAAWTGRSYEQYF

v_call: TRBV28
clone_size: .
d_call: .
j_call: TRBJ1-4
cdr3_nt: TGTGCCAGCAGTGGGGCGGGTAGTGAAAAACTGTTTTTT
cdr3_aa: CASSGAGSEKLFF

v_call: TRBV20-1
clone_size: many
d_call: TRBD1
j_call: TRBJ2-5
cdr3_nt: TGCAGTGCACTGATTCAGGGGGCAGAGACCCAGTACTTC
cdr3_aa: CSALIQGAETQYF

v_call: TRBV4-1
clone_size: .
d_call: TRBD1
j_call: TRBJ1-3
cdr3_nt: TGCGCCAGCAGCCGAACGCCCTCAGACAGGGTCACTGGAAACACCATATATTTT
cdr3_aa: CASSRTPSDRVTGNTIYF

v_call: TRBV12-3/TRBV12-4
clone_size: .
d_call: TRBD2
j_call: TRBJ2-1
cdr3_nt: TGTGCCAGCAGTTCGGCGCGGGGGATCAACAATGAGCAGTTCTTC
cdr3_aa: CASSSARGINNEQFF

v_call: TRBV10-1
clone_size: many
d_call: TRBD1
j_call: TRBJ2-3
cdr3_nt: TGCGCCAGCAGCCCCGACAGGGCCCGCACAGATACGCAGTATTTT
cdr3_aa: CASSPDRARTDTQYF

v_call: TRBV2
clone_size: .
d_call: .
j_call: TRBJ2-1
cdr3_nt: TGCGCCAGCAGCCGCGGGGAGTCATACAATGAGCAGTTCTTC
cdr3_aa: CASSRGESYNEQFF

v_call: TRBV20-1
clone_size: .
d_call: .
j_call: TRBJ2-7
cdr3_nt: TGCAGTGCTCCCATCAGGGATTCCTACGAGCAGTACTTC
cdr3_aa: CSAPIRDSYEQYF

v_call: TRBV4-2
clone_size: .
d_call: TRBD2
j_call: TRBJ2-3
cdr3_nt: TGTGCCAGCAGCCAAGTACGGGGGGGTTCTACTAGCACAGATACGCAGTATTTT
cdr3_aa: CASSQVRGGSTSTDTQYF

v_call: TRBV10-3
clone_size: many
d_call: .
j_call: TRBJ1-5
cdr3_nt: TGTGCCATCAGTGACCACCGGGGGAAGGTCAATCAGCCCCAGCATTTT
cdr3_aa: CAISDHRGKVNQPQHF

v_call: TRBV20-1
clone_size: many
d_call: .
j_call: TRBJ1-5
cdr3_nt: TGCAGCGCCCTGACGGGCGGTAATCAGCCCCAGCATTTT
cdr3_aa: CSALTGGNQPQHF

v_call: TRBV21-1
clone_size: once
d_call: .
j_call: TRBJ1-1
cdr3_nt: TGTGCCAGCAGCAGACCCGAGGGGGGAGCTTTCTTT
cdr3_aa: CASSRPEGGAFF

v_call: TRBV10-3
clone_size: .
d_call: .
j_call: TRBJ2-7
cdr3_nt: TGTGCCATCAGTGAGTCACGGGGGCTGAGTGCCTACGAGCAGTACTTC
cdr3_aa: CAISESRGLSAYEQYF

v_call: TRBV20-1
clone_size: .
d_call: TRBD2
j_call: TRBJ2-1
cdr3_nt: TGCAGTGCTAATAGCGGGAGGTACAATGAGCAGTTCTTC
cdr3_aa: CSANSGRYNEQFF

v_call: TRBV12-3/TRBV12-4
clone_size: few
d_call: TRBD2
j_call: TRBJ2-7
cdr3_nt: TGTGCCAGCAGTCGGCGGGAGGACTCCTACGAGCAGTACTTC
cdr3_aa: CASSRREDSYEQYF

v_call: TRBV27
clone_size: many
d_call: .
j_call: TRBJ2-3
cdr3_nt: TGTGCCAGCAAAACTAGCACAGATACGCAGTATTTT
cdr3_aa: CASKTSTDTQYF

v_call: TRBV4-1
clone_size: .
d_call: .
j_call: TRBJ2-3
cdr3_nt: TGCGCCAGCAGCCAAGGCCCTAGCGACACAGATACGCAGTATTTT
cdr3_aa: CASSQGPSDTDTQYF

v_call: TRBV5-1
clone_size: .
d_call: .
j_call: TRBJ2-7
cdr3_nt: TGCGCCAGCAGCTTCGATGGGGACTACGAGCAGTACTTC
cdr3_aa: CASSFDGDYEQYF

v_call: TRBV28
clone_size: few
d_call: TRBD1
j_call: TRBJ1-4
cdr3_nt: TGTGCCAGCAGAAAAAACAGGGGGCGCACTAATGAAAAACTGTTTTTT
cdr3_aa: CASRKNRGRTNEKLFF

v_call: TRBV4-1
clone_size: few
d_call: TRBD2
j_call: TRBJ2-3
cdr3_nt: TGCGCCAGCAGCCAAGTCGGTTTACTAGCGGGGACACCTAGCACAGATACGCAGTATTTT
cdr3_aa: CASSQVGLLAGTPSTDTQYF

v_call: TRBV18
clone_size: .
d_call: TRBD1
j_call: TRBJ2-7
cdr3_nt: TGTGCCAGCTCCCGCGTGGACAGGGCCTACGAGCAGTACTTC
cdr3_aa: CASSRVDRAYEQYF

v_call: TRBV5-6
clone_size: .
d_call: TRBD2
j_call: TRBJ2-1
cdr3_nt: TGTGCCAGCAGCATGCTACTAGCGGGGGGGGCCAATGAGCAGTTCTTC
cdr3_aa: CASSMLLAGGANEQFF

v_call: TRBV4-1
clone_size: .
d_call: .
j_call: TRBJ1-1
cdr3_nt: TGCGCCAGCAGCCAAGATAAGGTAGGAGGAACTGAAGCTTTCTTT
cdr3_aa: CASSQDKVGGTEAFF

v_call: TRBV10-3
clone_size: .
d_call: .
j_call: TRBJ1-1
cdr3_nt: TGTGCCATCGGTCCCTCAGGGAACACTGAAGCTTTCTTT
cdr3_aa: CAIGPSGNTEAFF

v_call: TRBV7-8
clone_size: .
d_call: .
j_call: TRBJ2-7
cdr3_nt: TGTGCCAGCAGCGAGATCCGACAGACCTACGAGCAGTACTTC
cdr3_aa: CASSEIRQTYEQYF

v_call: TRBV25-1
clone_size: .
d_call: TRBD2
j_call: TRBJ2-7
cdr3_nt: TGTGCCAGCAGTGAATTTAGCGGGAGGGCCTACGAGCAGTACTTC
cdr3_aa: CASSEFSGRAYEQYF

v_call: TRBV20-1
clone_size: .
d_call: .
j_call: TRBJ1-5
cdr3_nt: TGCAGTGCTGGAGATAAGGACACCCTCGCGGGGCCCCAGCATTTT
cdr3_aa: CSAGDKDTLAGPQHF

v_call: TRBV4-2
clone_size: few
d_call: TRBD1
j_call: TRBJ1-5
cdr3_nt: TGTGCCAGCAGCCATGGTGCCGGGACAGGATTCAATCAGCCCCAGCATTTT
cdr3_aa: CASSHGAGTGFNQPQHF

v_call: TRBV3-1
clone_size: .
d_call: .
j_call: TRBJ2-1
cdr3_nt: TGTGCCAGCAGCCAAGGCGGAACTCGGCTAGCCGACAATGAGCAGTTCTTC
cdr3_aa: CASSQGGTRLADNEQFF